The subject of this entry is one TCR beta chain. The CDR3 sequence is 12 residues long. V was trimmed by 1 base and J by 2 bases, leaving 2 bases between them. The germline V gene has CDR1 SGHTA and CDR2 FQGNSA. The sample belongs to a study of T cell responses to AZD1222 COVID-19 vaccine. TCRdb's table, derived via immunoSEQ multiplex PCR, lists solely in-frame clones and lacks some. The sample carries 90,000 to 150,000 clones, roughly 87% recorded once. The sequence was obtained from an adult who received the AZD1222 COVID-19 vaccine. This specimen was peripheral blood, taken 28 days after the second AZD1222 dose. The V call is TRBV7-2, the J call TRBJ1-1; D gene unclear. CDR3 loop: CASSLVNTEAFF. The CDR3 bases are TGTGCCAGCAGCTTAGTTAACACTGAAGCTTTCTTT.